This TCR beta chain was sequenced during a study of blood T cell repertoires in COVID-19. Overall study: Sites across the United States, Italy and Spain contributed samples from acute and convalescent COVID-19. T cells, B-cell-depleted T cells, or PBMCs provided the cDNA or gDNA that served as material.

Per the original methods: Amplification of reference gene primers provided the estimated nucleated cell counts. Clones were sequenced by immunoSEQ multiplex PCR, and TCRdb holds only the in-frame ones, with some missing. The V and J calls and clone size come from that table; D and trimming were worked out from the DNA. The sample shows 98,000 or so clones, 85% to 90% of them seen only once. In regard to this clone: In the same sample, other DNA sequences code for this CDR3.

The source is a human donor in a cohort sampled during active COVID-19. The specimen was peripheral blood.

The CDR3 DNA follows: TGCGCCAGCAGCTTGGGACAGGGGGCCTACGAGCAGTACTTC. Translated: CASSLGQGAYEQYF. This rearrangement joins TRBV5-1 to TRBJ2-7; 9 nucleotides match TRBD1. V shed 0 bases and J 2 bases; nucleotides not matched to a gene: 0. Germline V gene lookup returns CDR1 SGHRS and CDR2 YFSETQ. The CDR3 spans 14 residues.